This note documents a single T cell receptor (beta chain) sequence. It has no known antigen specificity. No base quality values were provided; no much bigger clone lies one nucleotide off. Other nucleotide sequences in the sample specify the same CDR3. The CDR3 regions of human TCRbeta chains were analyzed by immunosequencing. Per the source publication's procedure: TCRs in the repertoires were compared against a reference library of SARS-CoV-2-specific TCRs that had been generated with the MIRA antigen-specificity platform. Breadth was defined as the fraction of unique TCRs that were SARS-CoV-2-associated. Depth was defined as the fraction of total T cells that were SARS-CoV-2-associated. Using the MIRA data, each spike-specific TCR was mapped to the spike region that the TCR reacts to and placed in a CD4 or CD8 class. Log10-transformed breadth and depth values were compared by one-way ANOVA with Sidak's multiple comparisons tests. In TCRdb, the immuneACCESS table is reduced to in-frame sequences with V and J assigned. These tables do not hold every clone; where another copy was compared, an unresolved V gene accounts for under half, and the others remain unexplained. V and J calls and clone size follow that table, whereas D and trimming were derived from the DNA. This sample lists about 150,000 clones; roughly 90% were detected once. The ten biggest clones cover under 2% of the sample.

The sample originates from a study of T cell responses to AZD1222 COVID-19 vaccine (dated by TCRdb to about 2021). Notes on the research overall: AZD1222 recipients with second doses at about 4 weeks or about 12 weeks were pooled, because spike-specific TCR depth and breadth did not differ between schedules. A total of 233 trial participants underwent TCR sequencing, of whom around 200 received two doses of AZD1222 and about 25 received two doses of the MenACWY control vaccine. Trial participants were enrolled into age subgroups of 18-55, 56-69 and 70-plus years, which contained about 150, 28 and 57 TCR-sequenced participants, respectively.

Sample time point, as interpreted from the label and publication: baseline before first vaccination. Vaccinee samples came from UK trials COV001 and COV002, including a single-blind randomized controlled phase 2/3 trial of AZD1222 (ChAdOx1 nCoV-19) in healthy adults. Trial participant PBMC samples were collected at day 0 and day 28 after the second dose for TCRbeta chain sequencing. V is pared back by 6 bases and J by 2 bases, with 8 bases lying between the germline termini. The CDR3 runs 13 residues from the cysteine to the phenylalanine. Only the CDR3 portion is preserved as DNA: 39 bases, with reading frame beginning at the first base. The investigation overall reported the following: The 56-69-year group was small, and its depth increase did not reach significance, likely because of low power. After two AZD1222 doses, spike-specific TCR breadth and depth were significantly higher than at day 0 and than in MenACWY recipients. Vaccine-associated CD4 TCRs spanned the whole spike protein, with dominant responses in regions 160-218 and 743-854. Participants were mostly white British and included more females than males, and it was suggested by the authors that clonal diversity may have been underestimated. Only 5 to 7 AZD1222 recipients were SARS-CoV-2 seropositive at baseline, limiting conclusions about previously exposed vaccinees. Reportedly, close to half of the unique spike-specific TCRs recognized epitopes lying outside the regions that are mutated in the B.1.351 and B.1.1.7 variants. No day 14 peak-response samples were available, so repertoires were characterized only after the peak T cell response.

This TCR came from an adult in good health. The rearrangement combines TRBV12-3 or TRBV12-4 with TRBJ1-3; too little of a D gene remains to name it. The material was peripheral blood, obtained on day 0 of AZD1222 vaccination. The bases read TGTGCCAGCAGCTTAAGTCCTGGAAACACCATATATTTT. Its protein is CASSLSPGNTIYF.